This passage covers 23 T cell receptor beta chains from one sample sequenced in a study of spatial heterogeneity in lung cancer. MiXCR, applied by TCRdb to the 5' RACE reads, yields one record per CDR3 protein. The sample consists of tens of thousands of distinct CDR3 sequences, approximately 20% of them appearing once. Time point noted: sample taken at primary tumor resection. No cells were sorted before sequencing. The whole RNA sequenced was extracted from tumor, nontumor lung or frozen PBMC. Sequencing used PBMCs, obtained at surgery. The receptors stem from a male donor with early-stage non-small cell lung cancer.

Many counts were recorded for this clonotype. In DNA form, the CDR3 reads TGCGCCAGCAGCCGCGGGACAGGGGGTGGAAGCTCCTACGAGCAGTACTTC. Residues: CASSRGTGGGSSYEQYF. The V and J genes are TRBV5-1 and TRBJ2-7, with 11 bases aligning to TRBD1. The CDR3 is 17 amino acids. Trimming removed 4 bases from V and 0 bases from J; junction bases left unmatched: 9. Germline V gene lookup returns CDR1 SGHRS and CDR2 YFSETQ.

The CDR3 spells CASSRPGRDIQYF. CDR3 nucleotide sequence: TGTGCCAGCAGCCGGCCGGGGCGGGACATTCAGTACTTC. The chain links TRBV9 to TRBJ2-4, with D perhaps matching TRBD1 or TRBD2 (5 bases each). Germline V lookup: CDR1 SGDLS, CDR2 YYNGEE. The CDR3 spans 13 residues. Trimming removed 4 bases at V and 8 bases at J, with 13 bases between.

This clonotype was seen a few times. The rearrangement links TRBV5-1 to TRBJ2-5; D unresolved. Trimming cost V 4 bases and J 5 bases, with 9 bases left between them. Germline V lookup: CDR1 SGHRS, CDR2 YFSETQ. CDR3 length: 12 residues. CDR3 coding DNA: TGCGCCAGCAGCCCGTATGGTGAGACCCAGTACTTC. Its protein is CASSPYGETQYF.

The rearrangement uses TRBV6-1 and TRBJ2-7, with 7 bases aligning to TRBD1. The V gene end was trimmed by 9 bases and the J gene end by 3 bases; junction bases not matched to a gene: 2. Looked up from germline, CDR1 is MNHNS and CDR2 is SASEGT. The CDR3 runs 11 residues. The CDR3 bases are TGTGCCAGTCAGGGGGTCTACGAGCAGTACTTC. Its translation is CASQGVYEQYF.

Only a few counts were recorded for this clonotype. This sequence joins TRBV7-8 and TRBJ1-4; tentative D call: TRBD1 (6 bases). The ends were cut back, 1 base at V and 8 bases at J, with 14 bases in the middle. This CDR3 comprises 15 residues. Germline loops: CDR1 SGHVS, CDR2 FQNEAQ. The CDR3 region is CASSLVGGGFEKLFF. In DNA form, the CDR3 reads TGTGCCAGCAGCTTAGTCGGAGGGGGTTTCGAAAAACTGTTTTTT.

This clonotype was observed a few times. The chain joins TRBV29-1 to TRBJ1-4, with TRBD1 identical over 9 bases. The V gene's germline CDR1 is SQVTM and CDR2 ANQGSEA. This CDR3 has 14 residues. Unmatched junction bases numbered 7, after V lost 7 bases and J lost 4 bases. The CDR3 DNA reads TGCAGCGCGTCCGGGACAGGGCGTAATGAAAAACTGTTTTTT. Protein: CSASGTGRNEKLFF.

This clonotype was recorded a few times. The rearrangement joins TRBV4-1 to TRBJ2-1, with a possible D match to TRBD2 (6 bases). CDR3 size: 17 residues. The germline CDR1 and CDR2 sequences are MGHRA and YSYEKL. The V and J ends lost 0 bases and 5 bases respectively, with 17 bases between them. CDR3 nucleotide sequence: TGCGCCAGCAGCCAAGATGGTGATGCGGGACTTAACAATGAGCAGTTCTTC. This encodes CASSQDGDAGLNNEQFF.

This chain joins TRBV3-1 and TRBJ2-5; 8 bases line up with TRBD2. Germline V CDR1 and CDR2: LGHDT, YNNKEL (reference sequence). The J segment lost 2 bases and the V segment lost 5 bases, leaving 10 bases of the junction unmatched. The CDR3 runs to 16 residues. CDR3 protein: CASSDPLAGVQETQYF. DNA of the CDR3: TGTGCCAGCAGCGACCCCCTAGCGGGTGTACAAGAGACCCAGTACTTC.

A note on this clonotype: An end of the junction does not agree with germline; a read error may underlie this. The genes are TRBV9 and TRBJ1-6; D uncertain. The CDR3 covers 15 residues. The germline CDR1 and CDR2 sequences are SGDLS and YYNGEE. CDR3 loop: CAGSVSGTYNSPLHF. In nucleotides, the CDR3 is TGTGCCGGCAGCGTATCGGGCACCTATAATTCACCCCTCCACTTT.

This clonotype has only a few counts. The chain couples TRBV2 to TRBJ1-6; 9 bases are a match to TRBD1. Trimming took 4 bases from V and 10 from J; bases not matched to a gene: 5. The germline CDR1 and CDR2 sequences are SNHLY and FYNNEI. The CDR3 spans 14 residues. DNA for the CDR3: TGTGCCAGCAGTGGGGGGACAGGGAGCTCACCCCTCCACTTT. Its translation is CASSGGTGSSPLHF. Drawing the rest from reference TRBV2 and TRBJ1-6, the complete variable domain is EPEVTQTPSHQVTQMGQEVILRCVPISNHLYFYWYRQILGQKVEFLVSFYNNEISEKSEIFDDQFSVERPDGSNFTLKIRSTKLEDSAMYFCASSGGTGSSPLHFGNGTRLTVT.

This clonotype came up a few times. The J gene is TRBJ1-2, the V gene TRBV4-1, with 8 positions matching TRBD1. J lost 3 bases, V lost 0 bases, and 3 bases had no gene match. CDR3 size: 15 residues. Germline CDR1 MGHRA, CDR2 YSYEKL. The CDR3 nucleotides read TGCGCCAGCAGCCAAGATTTGGACAGGGACTATGGCTACACCTTC. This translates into CASSQDLDRDYGYTF.

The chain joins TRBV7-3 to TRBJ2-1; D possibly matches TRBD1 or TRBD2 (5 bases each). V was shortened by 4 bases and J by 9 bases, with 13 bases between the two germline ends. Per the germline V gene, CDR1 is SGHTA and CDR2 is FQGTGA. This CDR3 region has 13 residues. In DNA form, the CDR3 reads TGTGCCAGCAGCTCTTATGGGGGTTTTGAGCAGTTCTTC. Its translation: CASSSYGGFEQFF.

For the CDR3, the DNA is TGTGCCAGCAGTGCCACGGGATGGGGTGGAGAGACCCAGTACTTC. It specifies CASSATGWGGETQYF. V gene TRBV27 combines with J gene TRBJ2-5, with D possibly being TRBD2 (5 bases). Germline CDR1 and CDR2: MNHEY and SMNVEV (reference sequence). Deletions cut 5 bases from V and 4 bases from J, with 17 bases between. This CDR3 spans 15 amino acids.

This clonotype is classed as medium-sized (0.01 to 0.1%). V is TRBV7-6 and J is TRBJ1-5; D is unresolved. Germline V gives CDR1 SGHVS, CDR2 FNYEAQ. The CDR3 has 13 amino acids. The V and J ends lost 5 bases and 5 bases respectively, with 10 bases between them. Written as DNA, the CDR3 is TGTGCCAGCAGCCAAGGGCCCGATCAGCCCCAGCATTTT. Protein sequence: CASSQGPDQPQHF.

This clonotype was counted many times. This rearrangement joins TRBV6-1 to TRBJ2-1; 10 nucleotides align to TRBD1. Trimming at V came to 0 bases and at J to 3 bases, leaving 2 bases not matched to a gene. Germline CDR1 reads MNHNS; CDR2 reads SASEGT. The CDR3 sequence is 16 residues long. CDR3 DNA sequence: TGTGCCAGCAGTGAAGCTGGGACAGGGGACTACAATGAGCAGTTCTTC. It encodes CASSEAGTGDYNEQFF.

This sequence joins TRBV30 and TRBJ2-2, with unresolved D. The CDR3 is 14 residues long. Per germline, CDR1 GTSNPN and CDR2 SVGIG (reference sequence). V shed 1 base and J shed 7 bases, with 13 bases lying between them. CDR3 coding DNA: TGTGCCTGGAGTGCGGGTGTGGAAAACGGGGAGCTGTTTTTT. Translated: CAWSAGVENGELFF.

Here the CDR3 reads CASSERTAASKGYTF. The CDR3 DNA reads TGTGCCAGCAGTGAGAGGACAGCTGCGAGTAAAGGCTACACCTTC. The chain couples TRBV2 to TRBJ1-2; D is perhaps TRBD1 (6 bases). CDR3 length: 15 amino acids. The V and J ends lost 3 bases and 8 bases respectively, with 19 bases between them. Germline V CDR1 and CDR2: SNHLY, FYNNEI.

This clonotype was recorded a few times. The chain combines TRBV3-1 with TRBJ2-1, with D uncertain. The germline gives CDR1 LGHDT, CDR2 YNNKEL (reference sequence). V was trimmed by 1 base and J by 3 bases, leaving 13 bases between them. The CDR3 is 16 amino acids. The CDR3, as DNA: TGTGCCAGCAGCCAAGGGGGTGGCGGCGGCTACAATGAGCAGTTCTTC. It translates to CASSQGGGGGYNEQFF.

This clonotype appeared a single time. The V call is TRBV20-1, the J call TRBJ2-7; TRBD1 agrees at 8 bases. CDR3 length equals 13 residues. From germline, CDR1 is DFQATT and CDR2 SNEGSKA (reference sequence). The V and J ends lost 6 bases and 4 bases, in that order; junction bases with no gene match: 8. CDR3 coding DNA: TGCAGTGCCCCACAGGGGGAAAGGTACGAGCAGTACTTC. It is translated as CSAPQGERYEQYF.

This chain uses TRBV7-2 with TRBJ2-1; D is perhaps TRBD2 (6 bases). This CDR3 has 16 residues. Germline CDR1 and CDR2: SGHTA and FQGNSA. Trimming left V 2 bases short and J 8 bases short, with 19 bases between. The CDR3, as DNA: TGTGCCAGCAGCTTATTTTTGGGTATGCCGGGGGATGAGCAGTTCTTC. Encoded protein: CASSLFLGMPGDEQFF.

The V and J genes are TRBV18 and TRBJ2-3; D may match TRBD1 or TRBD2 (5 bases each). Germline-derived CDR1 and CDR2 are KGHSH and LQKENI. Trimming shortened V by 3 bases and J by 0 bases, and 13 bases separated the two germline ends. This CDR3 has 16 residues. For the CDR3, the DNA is TGTGCCAGCTCACCTATTCACGGGGCTAGCACAGATACGCAGTATTTT. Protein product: CASSPIHGASTDTQYF.

CDR3 sequence reads: CASSHKDPGWAMNTEAFF. CDR3 coding DNA: TGTGCCAGCAGCCACAAAGACCCGGGATGGGCCATGAACACTGAAGCTTTCTTT. The chain joins TRBV7-8 to TRBJ1-1; D gene uncertain. The CDR3 spans 18 residues. V lost 5 bases and J 0 bases, leaving 22 bases between the germline ends. Germline loops: CDR1 SGHVS, CDR2 FQNEAQ.

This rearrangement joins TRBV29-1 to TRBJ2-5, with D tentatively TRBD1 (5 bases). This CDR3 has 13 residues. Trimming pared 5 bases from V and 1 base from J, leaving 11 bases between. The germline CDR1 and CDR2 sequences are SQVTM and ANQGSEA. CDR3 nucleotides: TGCAGCGTTAGTTGGGGCACCCAAGAGACCCAGTACTTC. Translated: CSVSWGTQETQYF.